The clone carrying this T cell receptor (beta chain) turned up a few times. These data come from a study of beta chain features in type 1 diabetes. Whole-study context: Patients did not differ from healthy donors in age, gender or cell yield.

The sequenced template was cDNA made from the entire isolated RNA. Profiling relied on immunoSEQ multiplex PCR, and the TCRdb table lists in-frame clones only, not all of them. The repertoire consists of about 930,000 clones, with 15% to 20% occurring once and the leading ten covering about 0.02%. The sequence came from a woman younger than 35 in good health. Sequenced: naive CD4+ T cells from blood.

The CDR3 is CASTIAGTGGGEQYF. The CDR3 DNA follows: TGTGCCAGCACGATAGCCGGGACAGGGGGAGGCGAGCAGTACTTC. V usage is TRBV28 and J usage is TRBJ2-7; 11 bases agree with TRBD1. The CDR3 runs 15 residues. Germline V lookup: CDR1 MDHEN, CDR2 SYDVKM. V was pared by 7 bases and J by 6 bases, with 11 bases of the junction left unmatched.